This TCR beta chain was recorded in a study of T cell repertoires in cytomegalovirus infection. For the study at large: Carrying CMV and the relevant HLA type showed in public TCR beta signatures. General study points: Carriers of CMV plus the relevant HLA were identified by cumulative public TCR beta family frequency.

TCRdb processed the reads anew with MiXCR; each CDR3 protein has one entry. The data hold over 100,000 distinct CDR3 sequences, with more than 15% observed a single time. Germline V gives CDR1 MNHEY, CDR2 SMNVEV (reference sequence). Trimming shortened V by 5 bases and J by 5 bases, and 10 bases separated the two germline ends. CDR3 size: 12 residues. To note about this clonotype: The antigen remains undetermined. A much larger clone is a single base away; this may be a read error.

J is TRBJ2-7 and V is TRBV27; tentatively, D is TRBD1 or TRBD2 (5 bases each). This TCR derives from a human donor in good health (CMV status not recorded). Some clones in this sample may be carry-over from other donors' samples. Sequenced material: PBMCs. The CDR3 DNA is TGTGCCAGCAGTGAAGGGACCAACGAGCAGTACTTC. It yields the protein CASSEGTNEQYF.